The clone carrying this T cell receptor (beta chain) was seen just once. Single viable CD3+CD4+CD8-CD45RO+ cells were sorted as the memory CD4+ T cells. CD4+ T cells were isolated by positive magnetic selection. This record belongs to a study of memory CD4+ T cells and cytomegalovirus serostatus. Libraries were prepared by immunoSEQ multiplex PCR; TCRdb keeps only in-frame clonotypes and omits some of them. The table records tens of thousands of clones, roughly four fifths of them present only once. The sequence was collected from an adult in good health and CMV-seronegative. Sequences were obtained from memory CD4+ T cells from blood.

In DNA, the CDR3 is TGTGCCAGCAGCTTAGGTCAGGGAACTTTAGGGTACTTC. It translates to CASSLGQGTLGYF. The chain has TRBV11-2 and TRBJ2-4; tentative D call: TRBD1 (5 bases). CDR1 is SGHAT, CDR2 FQNNGV, per germline. Trimming left V 1 base short and J 15 bases short, with 16 bases between. The CDR3 spans 13 residues.